The 25 T cell receptor beta chains below all came from one sample that was sequenced in a study of cytomegalovirus exposure and HLA in healthy donors. A multiplex PCR was run with 60 Vbeta primers and 13 Jbeta primers. Profiled with immunoSEQ multiplex PCR; TCRdb holds only in-frame clones, not every one. Of 120,000 to 150,000 clones listed, roughly 78% are singletons. Sequenced sample: PBMCs. These receptor sequences come from a man aged 18 to 30 in good health and CMV-seropositive.

As regards this clone: Other DNA sequences in the same sample also yield this CDR3. The chain carries TRBV5-1 and TRBJ1-4; weak D call: TRBD1 (5 bases). Trimming shortened V by 3 bases and J by 0 bases, and 6 bases separated the two germline ends. The CDR3 totals 14 residues. Germline V gene sequence: CDR1 SGHRS, CDR2 YFSETQ. Here the CDR3 reads CASSSTATNEKLFF. Here the CDR3 DNA reads TGCGCCAGCAGCTCGACAGCAACTAATGAAAAACTGTTTTTT.

This clone was counted a few times. The CDR3 region has the DNA TGCGCCAGCAGCCAAGGCTTAGCGGAGGCCGGGGAGCTGTTTTTT. Residues: CASSQGLAEAGELFF. The chain combines TRBV4-1 with TRBJ2-2; TRBD2 is a possible D gene (6 bases). Germline lookup yields CDR1 MGHRA and CDR2 YSYEKL. Trimming took off 1 base at V and 6 bases at J, with 12 bases between the two ends. The CDR3 is 15 amino acids.

This chain connects TRBV7-2 to TRBJ2-1; 11 nucleotides agree with TRBD2. V was pared by 1 base and J by 7 bases, with 6 bases of the junction left unmatched. The CDR3 has 16 residues. Per germline, CDR1 SGHTA and CDR2 FQGNSA. CDR3 amino acids: CASSLGASGRLNEQFF. DNA for the CDR3: TGTGCCAGCAGCTTAGGGGCTAGCGGGAGGTTAAATGAGCAGTTCTTC.

CDR3 coding DNA: TGTGCCAGCAGCTTAGCAGGATCCGAGCAGTACTTC. Residues: CASSLAGSEQYF. The chain carries TRBV11-2 and TRBJ2-7; D uncertain. Germline CDR1 reads SGHAT; CDR2 reads FQNNGV. Trimming took 1 base from V and 6 from J, leaving 7 bases between them. The CDR3 has 12 amino acids.

J is TRBJ2-1 and V is TRBV9; the match to TRBD1 covers 9 bases. The germline V gene encodes CDR1 SGDLS and CDR2 YYNGEE. The CDR3 loop spans 15 amino acids. J gave up 8 bases and V 2 bases, and 8 bases lay outside the gene matches. The CDR3 DNA follows: TGTGCCAGCAGCGTCGGGACAGGGTATTCCGATGAGCAGTTCTTC. It yields the protein CASSVGTGYSDEQFF.

This chain links TRBV7-2 with TRBJ2-2; TRBD1 matches at 8 bases. The CDR3 is made up of 14 amino acids. Trimming at V came to 3 bases and at J to 6 bases, leaving 3 bases not matched to a gene. Germline CDR1 is SGHTA and CDR2 is FQGNSA. CDR3 nucleotides: TGTGCCAGCAGCTTTAACAGGGGGGCCGGGGAGCTGTTTTTT. The encoded protein is CASSFNRGAGELFF.

The chain has TRBV5-1 and TRBJ1-4; no clear D gene. Trimming shortened V by 0 bases and J by 0 bases, and 6 bases separated the two germline ends. The CDR3 is 15 residues long. Germline loops: CDR1 SGHRS, CDR2 YFSETQ. CDR3: CASSLGQATNEKLFF. CDR3 DNA sequence: TGCGCCAGCAGCTTGGGGCAGGCAACTAATGAAAAACTGTTTTTT. The full variable domain, in which reference TRBV5-1 and TRBJ1-4 provide the parts outside the CDR3, is KAGVTQTPRYLIKTRGQQVTLSCSPISGHRSVSWYQQTPGQGLQFLFEYFSETQRNKGNFPGRFSGRQFSNSRSEMNVSTLELGDSALYLCASSLGQATNEKLFFGSGTQLSVL.

This rearrangement joins TRBV27 to TRBJ2-7; D unclear. The CDR3 extends over 14 amino acids. V lost 1 base and J lost 1, with 8 bases in between. Per germline, CDR1 MNHEY and CDR2 SMNVEV (reference sequence). DNA of the CDR3: TGTGCCAGCAGTTTATTTGGCAGGTCCTACGAGCAGTACTTC. This gives the protein CASSLFGRSYEQYF.

CDR3 bases: TGTGCCAGCAGCTACGACAGGGCCGACGAGCAGTACTTC. This gives the protein CASSYDRADEQYF. This chain links TRBV5-4 with TRBJ2-7, with 7 positions matching TRBD1. Germline values: CDR1 SGHNT, CDR2 YYREEE (reference sequence). The CDR3 consists of 13 residues. V trimming: 3 bases; J trimming: 5 bases; junction bases outside the gene matches: 5. The variable domain in full, with the rest retrieved from reference TRBV5-4 and TRBJ2-7, is ETGVTQSPTHLIKTRGQQVTLRCSSQSGHNTVSWYQQALGQGPQFIFQYYREEENGRGNFPPRFSGLQFPNYSSELNVNALELDDSALYLCASSYDRADEQYFGPGTRLTVT.

The rearrangement uses TRBV30 and TRBJ2-5; 11 positions match TRBD1. The J call may be incorrect, as the DNA end agrees better with TRBJ2-7. The CDR3 covers 14 residues. In germline, CDR1 is GTSNPN, CDR2 SVGIG (reference sequence). DNA for the CDR3: TGTGCCTTTCCGGGACAGGGGGTCCCCTACGAGCAGTACTTC. It encodes CAFPGQGVPYEQYF.

Points on this clone: At one end the junction does not follow the germline gene, possibly because of a read error. V usage is TRBV28 and J usage is TRBJ1-1; a possible D gene is TRBD1 (5 bases). Germline loops: CDR1 MDHEN, CDR2 SYDVKM. The CDR3 spans 12 residues. Here the CDR3 DNA reads TGTGCCAGCACTTTACCAGGGATGAGGGCTTTCTTT. Protein product: CASTLPGMRAFF.

The chain is built from TRBV7-6 and TRBJ2-7; 8 bases are shared with TRBD2. The germline gives CDR1 SGHVS, CDR2 FNYEAQ. V lost 1 base, J lost 2 bases, and 4 bases stayed unmatched. This CDR3 is 15 amino acids long. CDR3 in DNA: TGTGCCAGCAGCTTAGGCCGGGAGGGCCCCTACGAGCAGTACTTC. It yields the protein CASSLGREGPYEQYF.

The chain joins TRBV5-1 to TRBJ1-1; 8 bases align to TRBD1. The CDR3 contains 18 residues. With 0 bases clipped from V and 1 base from J, the junction kept 11 bases outside the gene matches. Germline CDR1 and CDR2: SGHRS and YFSETQ. The CDR3 spells CASSLGITSGTGNTEAFF. The CDR3 nucleotides read TGCGCCAGCAGCTTGGGAATTACCTCCGGGACAGGGAACACTGAAGCTTTCTTT.

The count of this clone is one. The rearrangement joins TRBV6-1 to TRBJ1-2, with unresolved D. The CDR3 totals 14 residues. Trimming stripped 2 bases from V and 4 bases from J, with 11 bases between. Germline V gene data show CDR1 as MNHNS and CDR2 as SASEGT. The CDR3 here is CASSENEVAYGYTF. The CDR3 DNA follows: TGTGCCAGCAGTGAAAACGAGGTTGCCTATGGCTACACCTTC.

The chain joins TRBV6-5 to TRBJ1-2; perhaps TRBD1 as D (6 bases). CDR1 and CDR2 from the germline V gene are MNHEY and SVGAGI. Trimming took off 7 bases at V and 2 bases at J, with 17 bases between the two ends. The CDR3 extends over 15 amino acids. Written as DNA, the CDR3 is TGTGCCAGCAATCAACAGGGTGTCCTCAACTATGGCTACACCTTC. Its protein product is CASNQQGVLNYGYTF.

The V gene is TRBV30, the J gene TRBJ2-7, with D uncertain. The CDR3 covers 11 residues. Trimming left V 2 bases short and J 4 bases short, with 6 bases between. The germline V gene encodes CDR1 GTSNPN and CDR2 SVGIG (reference sequence). The CDR3 DNA reads TGTGCCTGGAGTTCAATGTACGAGCAGTACTTC. Encoded protein: CAWSSMYEQYF.

The rearrangement uses TRBV15 and TRBJ2-1; 9 bases match TRBD1. Trimming took 6 bases from V and 12 from J; bases not matched to a gene: 12. The CDR3 is made up of 14 amino acids. Per germline, CDR1 LNHNV and CDR2 YYDKDF (reference sequence). The CDR3 nucleotides are TGTGCCACCAGACCTTTAACAGGGGGCGCCGGGCAGTTCTTC. This codes for CATRPLTGGAGQFF.

The chain links TRBV7-9 to TRBJ1-1; no clear D gene. Germline V lookup: CDR1 SEHNR, CDR2 FQNEAQ (reference sequence). The CDR3 sequence is 13 residues long. The ends were cut back, 5 bases at V and 4 bases at J, with 11 bases in the middle. CDR3 nucleotides: TGTGCCAGCAGCCCCGAGTCGGGCACTGAAGCTTTCTTT. As protein: CASSPESGTEAFF.

The rearrangement joins TRBV7-9 to TRBJ2-1, with 8 positions matching TRBD2. Germline V CDR1 and CDR2: SEHNR, FQNEAQ (reference sequence). Losses at the gene ends were 5 bases for V and 9 bases for J; bases not matched to a gene: 9. This CDR3 is built from 14 residues. The CDR3 reads CASSNQAGEGEQFF. DNA for the CDR3: TGTGCCAGCAGCAACCAAGCGGGAGAGGGTGAGCAGTTCTTC. Filled out from reference TRBV7-9 and TRBJ2-1, the complete variable domain reads DTGVSQNPRHKITKRGQNVTFRCDPISEHNRLYWYRQTLGQGPEFLTYFQNEAQLEKSRLLSDRFSAERPKGSFSTLEIQRTEQGDSAMYLCASSNQAGEGEQFFGPGTRLTVL.

The chain recombines TRBV6-1 with TRBJ2-7, with D possibly matching TRBD2 (6 bases). Germline V CDR1 and CDR2: MNHNS, SASEGT. Between the trimmed V and J ends, which lost 3 bases and 6 bases, there was a span of 9 bases. The length of the CDR3 is 12 residues. The CDR3 nucleotides are TGTGCCAGCAGTGACGGAGGGATCGAGCAGTACTTC. Translating it yields CASSDGGIEQYF.

This clone turned up a few times. The chain has TRBV28 and TRBJ2-1, with D uncertain. This CDR3 has 15 residues. V was cut by 4 bases and J by 7 bases, with 17 bases left in between. Germline V CDR1 and CDR2: MDHEN, SYDVKM. The CDR3 protein is CASSSPQKAQNEQFF. CDR3 nucleotide sequence: TGTGCCAGCAGTTCCCCCCAGAAGGCACAGAATGAGCAGTTCTTC. The full variable domain, its missing parts supplied by reference TRBV28 and TRBJ2-1, is DVKVTQSSRYLVKRTGEKVFLECVQDMDHENMFWYRQDPGLGLRLIYFSYDVKMKEKGDIPEGYSVSREKKERFSLILESASTNQTSMYLCASSSPQKAQNEQFFGPGTRLTVL.

This clone was recorded a few times. This chain joins TRBV28 and TRBJ2-5; 10 nucleotides line up with TRBD1. CDR3 size: 14 residues. The V and J ends lost 6 bases and 5 bases, in that order; junction bases with no gene match: 6. CDR1 MDHEN and CDR2 SYDVKM come from the germline V gene. CDR3 in amino acids: CASRPTGGWETQYF. CDR3 nucleotide sequence: TGTGCCAGCAGACCGACAGGGGGCTGGGAGACCCAGTACTTC.

V and J are TRBV6-5 and TRBJ2-2, with 10 positions matching TRBD1. Per the germline V gene, CDR1 is MNHEY and CDR2 is SVGAGI. The V segment lost 5 bases and the J segment 5 bases; nucleotides outside the gene matches: 5. The CDR3 is 15 amino acids. The CDR3 nucleotides are TGTGCCAGCAGTCCGGACAGGGGGAATACCGGGGAGCTGTTTTTT. Translating gives CASSPDRGNTGELFF.

The chain combines TRBV5-1 with TRBJ1-6; 8 positions match TRBD1. Unmatched junction bases numbered 4, after V lost 4 bases and J lost 10 bases. This CDR3 comprises 13 residues. Looked up from germline, CDR1 is SGHRS and CDR2 is YFSETQ. CDR3 nucleotides: TGCGCCAGCAGCGTGGACAGGGACTCACCCCTCCACTTT. Encoded protein: CASSVDRDSPLHF.

The chain combines TRBV27 with TRBJ1-2; a possible D gene is TRBD1 (5 bases). V dropped 1 base and J dropped 6 bases, with 12 bases sitting between them. CDR3 length equals 14 residues. In germline, CDR1 is MNHEY, CDR2 SMNVEV (reference sequence). The CDR3 sequence: CASSLFGGVNGYTF. In DNA, the CDR3 is TGTGCCAGCAGTTTATTCGGGGGAGTGAATGGCTACACCTTC.